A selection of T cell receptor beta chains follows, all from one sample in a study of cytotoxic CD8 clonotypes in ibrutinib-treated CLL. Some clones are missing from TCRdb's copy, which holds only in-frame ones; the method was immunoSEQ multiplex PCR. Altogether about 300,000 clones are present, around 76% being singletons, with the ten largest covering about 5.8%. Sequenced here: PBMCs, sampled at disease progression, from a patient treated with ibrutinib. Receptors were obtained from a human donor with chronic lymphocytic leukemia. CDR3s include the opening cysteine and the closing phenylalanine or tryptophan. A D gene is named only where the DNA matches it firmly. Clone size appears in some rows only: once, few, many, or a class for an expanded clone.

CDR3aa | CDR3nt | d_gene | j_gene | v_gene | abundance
CASYRRRGSEAFF | TGTGCCAGCTACCGGCGAAGGGGCTCTGAAGCTTTCTTT | NA | TRBJ1-1 | TRBV5-6 | NA
CASRTTQGARDEAFF | TGTGCCAGCAGGACTACACAGGGGGCTCGGGATGAAGCTTTCTTT | TRBD1 | TRBJ1-1 | TRBV27 | once
CSVAQGLGYEQYF | TGCAGCGTTGCGCAGGGCCTAGGGTACGAGCAGTACTTC | NA | TRBJ2-7 | TRBV29-1 | NA
CASSLGLAGDEQYF | TGTGCCAGCAGCTTAGGTCTAGCGGGAGACGAGCAGTACTTC | TRBD2 | TRBJ2-7 | TRBV7-2 | NA
CASSQDGLGGGPVGTQYF | TGCGCCAGCAGCCAAGATGGTTTGGGGGGAGGGCCGGTAGGTACGCAGTATTTT | TRBD2 | TRBJ2-3 | TRBV4-1 | NA
CASSPTGTPSNSPLHF | TGTGCCAGCAGCCCGACAGGGACCCCCTCTAATTCACCCCTCCACTTT | TRBD1 | TRBJ1-6 | TRBV5-4 | NA
CASSHRQRWTQYF | TGTGCCAGCTCACATCGACAGAGGTGGACCCAGTACTTC | NA | TRBJ2-5 | TRBV18 | few
CASSLLDGKSGYTF | TGTGCCAGCAGCTTATTAGATGGGAAGAGTGGCTACACCTTC | NA | TRBJ1-2 | TRBV7-9 | few
CASSPTGSVSYEQYF | TGCGCCAGCAGCCCGACAGGTTCGGTCAGCTACGAGCAGTACTTC | NA | TRBJ2-7 | TRBV4-1 | NA
CSAGWIIGETQYF | TGCAGCGCCGGGTGGATTATCGGAGAGACCCAGTACTTC | NA | TRBJ2-5 | TRBV29-1 | NA
CASSLGQGILYEQYF | TGTGCCAGCAGCTTAGGACAGGGGATCCTCTACGAGCAGTACTTC | TRBD1 | TRBJ2-7 | TRBV7-2 | NA
CASSRLPGLNTEAFF | TGCGCCAGCAGCCGTTTGCCGGGTTTGAACACTGAAGCTTTCTTT | NA | TRBJ1-1 | TRBV4-1 | NA
CASTPGTSGYNEQFF | TGCGCCAGCACCCCCGGGACTAGCGGATACAATGAGCAGTTCTTC | TRBD2 | TRBJ2-1 | TRBV5-1 | NA
CASSPVIPYEQYF | TGTGCCAGCAGCCCAGTGATACCCTACGAGCAGTACTTC | NA | TRBJ2-7 | TRBV5-6 | NA
CASSVGSVGGPNTEAFF | TGTGCCAGCAGCGTAGGGTCGGTCGGGGGACCTAACACTGAAGCTTTCTTT | NA | TRBJ1-1 | TRBV9 | NA
CASGGQGDEQFF | TGTGCCTCCGGGGGACAGGGCGATGAGCAGTTCTTC | TRBD1 | TRBJ2-1 | TRBV10-3 | NA
CASSWATNNEQFF | TGCGCCAGCAGCTGGGCCACCAACAATGAGCAGTTCTTC | NA | TRBJ2-1 | TRBV4-3 | NA
CASSAGAFLQETQYF | TGTGCCAGCAGTGCCGGGGCCTTCCTGCAAGAGACCCAGTACTTC | NA | TRBJ2-5 | TRBV6-5 | NA
CASSGSGVGYTF | TGTGCCAGCAGCGGCTCAGGGGTCGGCTACACCTTC | NA | TRBJ1-2 | TRBV7-2 | few
CAISESPPGVGNQPQHF | TGTGCCATCAGTGAGTCTCCCCCAGGGGTAGGAAATCAGCCCCAGCATTTT | NA | TRBJ1-5 | TRBV10-3 | NA
CASSTPGQYQETQYF | TGTGCCAGCAGTACCCCCGGACAGTATCAAGAGACCCAGTACTTC | NA | TRBJ2-5 | TRBV28 | NA
CASSLMSQYEQYF | TGTGCCAGCAGTTTAATGTCCCAGTACGAGCAGTACTTC | NA | TRBJ2-7 | TRBV28 | NA
CAIRSGFLAGSPSADTQYF | TGTGCCATCAGGAGTGGGTTTCTAGCGGGATCACCTTCTGCAGATACGCAGTATTTT | TRBD2 | TRBJ2-3 | TRBV10-3 | NA
CASSPWDFISYEQYF | TGTGCCAGCAGCCCCTGGGACTTTATCTCCTACGAGCAGTACTTC | NA | TRBJ2-7 | TRBV9 | NA
CASSLALAGGPLQYF | TGTGCCAGCAGCTTAGCGCTTGCGGGGGGGCCTCTACAGTACTTC | TRBD2 | TRBJ2-7 | TRBV7-2 | NA
CASSESVRDVHSNQPQHF | TGTGCCAGCAGTGAATCTGTGAGGGATGTCCATAGCAATCAGCCCCAGCATTTT | NA | TRBJ1-5 | TRBV25-1 | few
CASSPLFLASEQYF | TGTGCCAGCAGCCCCCTTTTCCTAGCTAGCGAGCAGTACTTC | NA | TRBJ2-7 | TRBV11-2 | NA
CARGGVRTDTQYF | TGTGCCCGCGGGGGGGTGCGCACAGATACGCAGTATTTT | TRBD2 | TRBJ2-3 | TRBV2 | NA
CASSVDGQGLYEQYF | TGTGCCAGCAGCGTAGATGGACAGGGCCTCTACGAGCAGTACTTC | TRBD1 | TRBJ2-7 | TRBV9 | NA
CASSEFGWNTGELFF | TGTGCCAGCAGTGAATTTGGCTGGAACACCGGGGAGCTGTTTTTT | NA | TRBJ2-2 | TRBV25-1 | NA
CASSRDRSYYEQYF | TGTGCCAGCAGTAGGGACAGGAGCTACTACGAGCAGTACTTC | TRBD1 | TRBJ2-7 | TRBV27 | NA
CASIGLAGRTYEQYF | TGTGCCAGCATAGGGCTAGCGGGACGAACCTACGAGCAGTACTTC | TRBD2 | TRBJ2-7 | TRBV6-4 | NA
CASGSSYQETQYF | TGTGCTAGTGGTTCCTCTTACCAAGAGACCCAGTACTTC | NA | TRBJ2-5 | TRBV12-5 | NA
CASSFSVPGIYEQYF | TGTGCCAGCAGCTTCAGTGTTCCGGGTATTTACGAGCAGTACTTC | NA | TRBJ2-7 | TRBV7-2 | NA
CASSNPGQGNYEQYF | TGTGCCAGCTCAAACCCGGGACAGGGGAACTACGAGCAGTACTTC | TRBD1 | TRBJ2-7 | TRBV18 | NA
CASSTGRSTDTQYF | TGTGCCAGCAGTACGGGACGAAGCACAGATACGCAGTATTTT | NA | TRBJ2-3 | TRBV6-6 | NA
CASEGTILTTNEKLFF | TGTGCCAGCGAAGGGACAATCCTGACAACTAATGAAAAACTGTTTTTT | NA | TRBJ1-4 | TRBV21-1 | NA
CASRGGNQETQYF | TGTGCCAGCCGGGGAGGAAACCAAGAGACCCAGTACTTC | NA | TRBJ2-5 | TRBV28 | few
CASSRQGGPPYNEQFF | TGTGCCAGTAGTAGACAGGGGGGACCCCCCTACAATGAGCAGTTCTTC | TRBD1 | TRBJ2-1 | TRBV19 | once
CASSIRAGWDTQYF | TGTGCCAGTAGTATCAGGGCAGGGTGGGATACGCAGTATTTT | NA | TRBJ2-3 | TRBV19 | NA
CASSLDVGQGGRNGYTF | TGTGCCAGCAGCTTGGATGTCGGTCAGGGTGGCAGGAATGGCTACACCTTC | NA | TRBJ1-2 | TRBV5-4 | NA
CASSAPAKSSYEQYF | TGTGCCAGCAGCGCTCCGGCCAAGAGCTCCTACGAGCAGTACTTC | NA | TRBJ2-7 | TRBV11-2 | NA
CASSLDGQGSNTEAFF | TGCGCCAGCAGCTTGGATGGACAGGGCTCGAACACTGAAGCTTTCTTT | TRBD1 | TRBJ1-1 | TRBV5-1 | NA
CASIQGISYEQYF | TGTGCCAGCATACAGGGGATTAGCTACGAGCAGTACTTC | TRBD1 | TRBJ2-7 | TRBV2 | NA
CASRHRGYEQYF | TGTGCCAGCAGGCACAGGGGCTACGAGCAGTACTTC | TRBD1 | TRBJ2-7 | TRBV28 | many
CASSPQTTTYEQYF | TGTGCCAGCTCACCTCAGACAACTACCTACGAGCAGTACTTC | NA | TRBJ2-7 | TRBV18 | few
CASSEGAYEQYF | TGCGCCAGCAGCGAGGGGGCCTACGAGCAGTACTTC | NA | TRBJ2-7 | TRBV5-1 | NA
CASSQVARDNEQFF | TGCGCCAGCAGCCAAGTCGCCAGAGACAATGAGCAGTTCTTC | NA | TRBJ2-1 | TRBV4-1 | NA
CASSLGRSRTDTQYF | TGTGCCAGCAGCTTAGGCAGGAGCCGCACAGATACGCAGTATTTT | NA | TRBJ2-3 | TRBV7-6 | NA
CASSQGGSNEKLFF | TGTGCCAGCAGCCAGGGGGGGTCTAATGAAAAACTGTTTTTT | TRBD1 | TRBJ1-4 | TRBV9 | NA
CASSLAGQGANEQYF | TGTGCCAGCAGCTTGGCGGGACAGGGGGCAAACGAGCAGTACTTC | TRBD1 | TRBJ2-7 | TRBV5-5 | NA
CASSVVASGETQYF | TGTGCCAGCAGCGTAGTCGCCTCCGGGGAGACCCAGTACTTC | NA | TRBJ2-5 | TRBV9 | NA
CASRPVGGYGYTF | TGTGCCAGCAGACCGGTAGGGGGCTATGGCTACACCTTC | NA | TRBJ1-2 | TRBV28 | few
CASRDPTGAHTEAFF | TGTGCCAGCAGGGATCCGACAGGGGCCCACACTGAAGCTTTCTTT | TRBD1 | TRBJ1-1 | TRBV2 | once
CSATPSGLAFF | TGCAGTGCTACCCCATCGGGACTAGCGTTCTTC | TRBD2 | TRBJ2-1 | TRBV20-1 | NA